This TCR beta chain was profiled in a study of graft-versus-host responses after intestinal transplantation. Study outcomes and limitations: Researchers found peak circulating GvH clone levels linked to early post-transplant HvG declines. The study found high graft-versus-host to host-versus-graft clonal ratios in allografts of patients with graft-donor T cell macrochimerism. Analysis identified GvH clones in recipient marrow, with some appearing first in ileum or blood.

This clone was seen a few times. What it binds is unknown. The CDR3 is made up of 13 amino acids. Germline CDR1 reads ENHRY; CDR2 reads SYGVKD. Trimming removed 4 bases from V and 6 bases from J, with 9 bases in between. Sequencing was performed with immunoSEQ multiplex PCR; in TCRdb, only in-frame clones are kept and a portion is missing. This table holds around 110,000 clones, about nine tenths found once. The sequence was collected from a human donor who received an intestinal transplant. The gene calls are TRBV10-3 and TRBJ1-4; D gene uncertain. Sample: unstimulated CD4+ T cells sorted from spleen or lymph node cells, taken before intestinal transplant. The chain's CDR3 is CAISGGADEKLFF. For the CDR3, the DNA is TGTGCCATCAGTGGGGGAGCAGATGAAAAACTGTTTTTT.